The clone carrying this T cell receptor (beta chain) was detected only once. The antigen is undetermined. RNA in amounts of roughly 0.5 to 1 ug was reverse transcribed with random hexamers. MiXCR, applied by TCRdb to the immunoSEQ multiplex PCR reads, yields one record per CDR3 protein. The sample comprises under 300,000 distinct CDR3 sequences, 90% to 97% of which are singletons, and under 0.12% rests with the top ten. The CDR3 runs 14 residues. V trimming: 2 bases; J trimming: 1 base; junction bases outside the gene matches: 5. CDR1 is DFQATT and CDR2 is SNEGSKA in the germline V gene (reference sequence). This specimen belongs to a study of CD8 T cells in Susac syndrome. About the research overall: Patients with Susac syndrome were therapy-naive, on corticosteroids, or on intravenous immunoglobulin alone at blood draw.

The TEMRA cells underwent FACS enrichment, while the CD8+ and CD4+ T cells underwent negative isolation. Notes on the study in general: It was acknowledged by the study that relatively few individuals were included in its TCR sequencing and HLA analysis.

J is TRBJ2-7 and V is TRBV20-1; 7 bases agree with TRBD2. Input material: CD4+ T cells from PBMCs. This TCR came from a human donor with Susac syndrome. Here the CDR3 reads CSARSSGISYEQYF. Written as DNA, the CDR3 is TGCAGTGCTAGAAGCAGCGGGATATCCTACGAGCAGTACTTC.